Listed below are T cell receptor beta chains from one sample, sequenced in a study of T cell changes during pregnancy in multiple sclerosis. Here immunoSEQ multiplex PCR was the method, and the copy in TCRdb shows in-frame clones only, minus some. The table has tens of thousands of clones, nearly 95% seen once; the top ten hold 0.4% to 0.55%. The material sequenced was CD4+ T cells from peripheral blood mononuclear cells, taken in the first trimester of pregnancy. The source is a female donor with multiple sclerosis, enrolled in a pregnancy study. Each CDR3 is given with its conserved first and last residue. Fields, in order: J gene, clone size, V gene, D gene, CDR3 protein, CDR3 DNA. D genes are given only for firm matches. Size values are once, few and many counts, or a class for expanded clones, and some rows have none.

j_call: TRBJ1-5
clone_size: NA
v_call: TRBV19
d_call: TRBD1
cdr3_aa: CATGGTGDFQPQHF
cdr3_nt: TGTGCCACCGGGGGGACAGGGGATTTTCAGCCCCAGCATTTT

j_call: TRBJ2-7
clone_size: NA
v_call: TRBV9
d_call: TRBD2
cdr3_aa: CASSVGGGASGGHRPGSYEQYF
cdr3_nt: TGTGCCAGCAGCGTAGGCGGGGGGGCTAGCGGGGGCCATAGACCCGGCTCCTACGAGCAGTACTTC

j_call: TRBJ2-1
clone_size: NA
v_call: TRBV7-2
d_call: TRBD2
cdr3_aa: CASSLALAGGPSYNEQFF
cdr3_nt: TGTGCCAGCAGCTTAGCACTAGCGGGGGGGCCCTCCTACAATGAGCAGTTCTTC

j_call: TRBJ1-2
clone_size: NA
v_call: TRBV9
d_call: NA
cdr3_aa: CASSTDRFFNYGYTF
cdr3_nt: TGTGCCAGCAGTACAGACAGGTTCTTCAACTATGGCTACACCTTC

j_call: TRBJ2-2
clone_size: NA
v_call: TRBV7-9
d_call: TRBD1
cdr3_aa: CASSLWTGWETGELFF
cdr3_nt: TGTGCCAGCAGCTTGTGGACAGGGTGGGAAACCGGGGAGCTGTTTTTT

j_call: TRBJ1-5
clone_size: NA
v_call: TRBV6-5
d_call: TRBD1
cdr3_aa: CASSSDRASNQPQHF
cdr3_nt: TGTGCCAGCAGTTCGGACAGGGCAAGCAATCAGCCCCAGCATTTT

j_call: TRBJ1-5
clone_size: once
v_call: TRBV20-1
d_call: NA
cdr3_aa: CRAGGEPQHF
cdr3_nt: TGCAGAGCAGGAGGCGAGCCCCAGCATTTT

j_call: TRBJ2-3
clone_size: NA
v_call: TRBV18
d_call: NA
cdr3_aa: CASSPRDTSTDTQYF
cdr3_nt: TGTGCCAGCTCCCCACGGGACACCAGCACAGATACGCAGTATTTT

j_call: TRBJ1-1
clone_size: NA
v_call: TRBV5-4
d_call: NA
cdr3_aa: CASSLEQAKEAFF
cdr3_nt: TGTGCCAGCAGCTTGGAGCAGGCTAAGGAAGCTTTCTTT

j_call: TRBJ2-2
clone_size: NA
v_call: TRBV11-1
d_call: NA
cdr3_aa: CASSIEAGARGTGELFF
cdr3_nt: TGTGCCAGCAGCATCGAGGCGGGGGCGCGGGGCACCGGGGAGCTGTTTTTT

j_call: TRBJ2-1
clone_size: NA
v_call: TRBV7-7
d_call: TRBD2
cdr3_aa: CASSLELASGGANEQFF
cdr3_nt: TGTGCTAGCAGCTTAGAGTTGGCTAGCGGGGGGGCTAATGAGCAGTTCTTC

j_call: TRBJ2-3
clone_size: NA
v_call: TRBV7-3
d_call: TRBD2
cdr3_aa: CASTGGGTDTQYF
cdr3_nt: TGTGCCAGCACTGGCGGGGGGACAGATACGCAGTATTTT

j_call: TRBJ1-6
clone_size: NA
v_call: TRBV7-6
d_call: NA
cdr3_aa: CASSSTAFNSPLHF
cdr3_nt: TGTGCCAGCAGCTCGACAGCTTTTAATTCACCCCTCCACTTT

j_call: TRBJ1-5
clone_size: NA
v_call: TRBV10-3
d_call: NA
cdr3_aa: CAISGGGNQPQHF
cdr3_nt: TGTGCCATCAGTGGCGGGGGCAATCAGCCCCAGCATTTT

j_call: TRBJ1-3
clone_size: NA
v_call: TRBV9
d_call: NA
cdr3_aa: CASSLFWGPDPSNTIYF
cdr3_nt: TGTGCCAGCAGCCTATTCTGGGGCCCGGACCCGTCAAACACCATATATTTT

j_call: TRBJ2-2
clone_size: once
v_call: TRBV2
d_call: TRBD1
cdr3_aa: CASKLDRTGELFF
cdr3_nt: TGTGCCAGCAAACTGGACAGGACCGGGGAGCTGTTTTTT

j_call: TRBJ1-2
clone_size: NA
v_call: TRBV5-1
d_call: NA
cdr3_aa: CASSLAENYGYTF
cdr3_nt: TGCGCCAGCAGCTTGGCGGAGAACTATGGCTACACCTTC

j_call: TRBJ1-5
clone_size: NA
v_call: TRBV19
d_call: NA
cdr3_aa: CASSTLKGNQPQHF
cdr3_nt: TGTGCCAGTAGTACCCTGAAGGGGAATCAGCCCCAGCATTTT